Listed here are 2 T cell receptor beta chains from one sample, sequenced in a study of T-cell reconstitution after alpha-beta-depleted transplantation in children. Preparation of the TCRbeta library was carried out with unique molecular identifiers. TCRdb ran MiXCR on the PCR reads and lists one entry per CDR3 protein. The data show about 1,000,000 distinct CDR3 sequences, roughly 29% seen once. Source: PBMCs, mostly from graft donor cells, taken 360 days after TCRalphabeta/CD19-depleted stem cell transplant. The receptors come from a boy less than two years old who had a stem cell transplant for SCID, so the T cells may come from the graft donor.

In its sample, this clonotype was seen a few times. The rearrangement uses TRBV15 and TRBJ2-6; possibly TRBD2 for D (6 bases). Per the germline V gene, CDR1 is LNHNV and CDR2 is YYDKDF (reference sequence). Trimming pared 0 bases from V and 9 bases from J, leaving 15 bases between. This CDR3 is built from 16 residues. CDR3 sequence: CATSRDSVGGGNVLTF. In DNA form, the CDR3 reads TGTGCCACCAGCAGAGATTCGGTGGGGGGAGGCAACGTCCTGACTTTC.

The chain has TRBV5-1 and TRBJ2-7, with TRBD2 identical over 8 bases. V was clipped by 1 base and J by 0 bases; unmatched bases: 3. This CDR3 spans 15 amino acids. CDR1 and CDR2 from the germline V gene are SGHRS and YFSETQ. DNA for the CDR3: TGCGCCAGCAGCTTGACTAGCGGTCTCTCCTACGAGCAGTACTTC. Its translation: CASSLTSGLSYEQYF.